This TCR beta chain came from a study of T cell clones after liver transplantation (dated 2019 in TCRdb). General notes on the study: ITN030ST, the source of the samples, was a randomized trial that attempted immunosuppression withdrawal within 2 years of liver transplantation. Blood samples were collected pre-transplant, pre-randomization before withdrawal, and post-randomization after either complete withdrawal or failed withdrawal. Three of the eight recipients were HCV-positive; the others were transplanted for non-autoimmune, non-viral indications. The subjects received no induction therapy and were kept on standard immunosuppression until randomization at 12-24 months post-transplant. Third party-reactive TCRbeta sequences from pre-transplant MLRs were also identified as an antigen-independent comparator for donor-reactive sequences. Donor-reactive T cell clones were identified by TCRbeta sequencing following a pre-transplant mixed lymphocyte reaction and were subsequently tracked in post-transplant blood. Tolerance meant complete immunosuppression withdrawal for at least one year without liver enzymes rising beyond twice the upper limit of normal. The study cohort included 8 liver transplant recipients, of whom 3 were classified as tolerant and 5 as non-tolerant.

Frozen genomic DNA underwent high-throughput TCRbeta CDR3 sequencing by immunoSEQ, including PCR amplification, mapping, bias correction and internal controls. Under the source paper's analysis protocol: Only productive rearrangements were retained, with each unique TCRbeta sequence defined by its CDR3 nucleotide sequence together with its V and J gene. Donor-reactive sequences required at least 5-fold expansion in CFSE-low cells versus unstimulated pre-transplant cells and at least 0.01% frequency. Minimum frequency thresholds were set for each subject based on the unstimulated sample with the lowest template count, ensuring at least 90% detection power. Jensen-Shannon divergence between the top 1000 TCRbeta sequences after and before transplant was used to measure repertoire turnover. Two-sided Fisher's exact tests were used to test for changes in how often donor-reactive sequences were detected. TCRdb limited this immuneACCESS table to in-frame rearrangements with V and J called. A share of clones is missing; checked studies link under half to unresolved V genes, and the rest is unexplained. The D gene and trimming were derived from the DNA, and the V and J assignments and clone size from that table. This sample comprises tens of thousands of clones, around 94% of them detected only once. The leading ten clones occupy 25% to 30% of the sample.

Comments on this clone: Its antigen is still unknown. No base quality information exists; no much larger clone differs at one position.

Thawed unstimulated PBMCs were stained for CD3, CD4 and CD8 and FACS-sorted into CD3+CD4+ and CD3+CD8+ populations. Each of the 8 studied subjects was randomized to immunosuppression withdrawal. Genomic DNA was isolated with the Qiagen DNeasy Blood and Tissue Kit. The full study reports these points: Low numbers of available donor cells limited the measurable donor-reactive repertoire in two subjects. Conclusions were preliminary, limited by small, heterogeneous patient numbers and non-standardized post-transplant time points. Donor-reactive sequences decreased more than third party-reactive sequences, which suggests partial antigen-specific deletion that was not related to withdrawal success. After accounting for repertoire turnover, donor-reactive detection was significantly reduced in 7 of 8 subjects for CD4 and 8 of 8 for CD8. Because allograft tissue specimens were not available, migration of donor-reactive T cells into the graft, rather than deletion, may have occurred. In 5 of 8 subjects, circulating donor-reactive CD4 TCRbeta sequences decreased significantly after transplant, regardless of tolerance or HCV status.

CDR1 and CDR2, looked up from the germline V gene, are SQVTM and ANQGSEA. The CDR3 runs 14 amino acids, cysteine and phenylalanine included. The kept DNA is CDR3 alone, 42 bases in frame from the first base. The junction carries 14 bases between V and J, which are trimmed by 6 bases and 1 base respectively. The sequencing used CD8+ T cells from blood, collected 12 months after liver transplant. This clonotype was sampled from a human patient who received a liver transplant. After a transplant, the donor of the graft may account for some T cells. The chain joins TRBV29-1 to TRBJ2-3, with no confident D gene call. The nucleotide sequence reads TGCAGCGTCCGATGGGTTGCGGGCACAGATACGCAGTATTTT. The encoded protein is CSVRWVAGTDTQYF.